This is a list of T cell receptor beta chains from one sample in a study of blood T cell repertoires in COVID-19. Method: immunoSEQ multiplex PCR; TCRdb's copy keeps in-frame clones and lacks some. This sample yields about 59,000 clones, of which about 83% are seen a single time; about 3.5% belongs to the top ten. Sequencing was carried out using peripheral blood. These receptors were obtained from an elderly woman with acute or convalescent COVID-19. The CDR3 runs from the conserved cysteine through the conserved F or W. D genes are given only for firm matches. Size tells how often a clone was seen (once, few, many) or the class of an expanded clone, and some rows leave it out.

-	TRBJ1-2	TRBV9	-	CASSASARTGSSGGYTF	TGTGCCAGCAGCGCCAGCGCCAGGACGGGCTCTAGCGGTGGCTACACCTTC
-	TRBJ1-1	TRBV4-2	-	CASSQGGLAFF	TGTGCCAGCAGCCAAGGAGGGTTAGCTTTCTTT
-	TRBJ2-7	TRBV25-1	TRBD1	CASSRWDPGTGAHEQYF	TGTGCCAGCAGCCGATGGGACCCCGGGACAGGGGCCCACGAGCAGTACTTC
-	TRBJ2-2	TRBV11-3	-	CASSPYTGSTGKLFF	TGTGCCAGCAGCCCCTATACAGGGTCGACCGGGAAGCTGTTTTTT
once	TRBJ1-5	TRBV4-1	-	CASSQDTQGWQPQHF	TGCGCCAGCAGCCAAGACACGCAGGGGTGGCAGCCCCAGCATTTT
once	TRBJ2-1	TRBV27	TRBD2	CASSRGLADLEQFF	TGTGCCAGCAGCCGCGGACTAGCGGACCTAGAGCAGTTCTTC
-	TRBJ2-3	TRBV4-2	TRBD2	CASSRTHQGAGVEDTQYF	TGTGCCAGCAGCCGCACACACCAAGGAGCGGGGGTGGAAGATACGCAGTATTTT
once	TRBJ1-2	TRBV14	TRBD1	CASSRDRVYGYTF	TGTGCCAGCAGCCGAGACAGGGTCTATGGCTACACCTTC
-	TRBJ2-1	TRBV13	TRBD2	CASSLSVRLAGPNEQFF	TGTGCCAGCAGCTTATCTGTACGGCTAGCGGGGCCCAATGAGCAGTTCTTC
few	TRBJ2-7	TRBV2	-	CASSESVTGQIFLSYEQYF	TGTGCCAGCAGTGAATCTGTAACGGGACAAATATTCCTCTCCTACGAGCAGTACTTC
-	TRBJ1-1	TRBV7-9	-	CASVFSAVNTEAFF	TGTGCCAGCGTCTTTTCAGCGGTGAACACTGAAGCTTTCTTT
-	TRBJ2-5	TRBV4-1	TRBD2	CASSPLRGGQETQYF	TGCGCCAGCAGCCCCCTGCGGGGGGGACAAGAGACCCAGTACTTC
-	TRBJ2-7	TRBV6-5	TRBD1	CASSSTRGLEQYF	TGTGCCAGCAGTAGTACCAGGGGGCTTGAGCAGTACTTC
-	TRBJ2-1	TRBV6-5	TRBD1	CASSSPRKTGDDEQFF	TGTGCCAGCAGTTCCCCGAGGAAAACAGGGGACGACGAGCAGTTCTTC
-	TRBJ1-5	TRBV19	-	CASSLTGGNQPQHF	TGTGCCAGTAGCCTAACCGGGGGAAATCAGCCCCAGCATTTT
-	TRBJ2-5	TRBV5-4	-	CASSLLAEIQETQYF	TGTGCCAGCAGCTTGTTGGCGGAGATCCAAGAGACCCAGTACTTC
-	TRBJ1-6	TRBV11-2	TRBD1	CASSIDRVDSPLHF	TGTGCCAGCAGCATAGACAGGGTTGATTCACCCCTCCACTTT
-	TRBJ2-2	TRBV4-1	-	CASSHQTAAGELFF	TGCGCCAGCAGCCACCAGACAGCCGCCGGGGAGCTGTTTTTT
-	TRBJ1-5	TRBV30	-	CAWSVLAGDSNQPQHF	TGTGCCTGGAGTGTACTGGCAGGGGATAGCAATCAGCCCCAGCATTTT
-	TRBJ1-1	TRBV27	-	CASSFRGGTEAFF	TGTGCCAGCAGTTTCCGCGGAGGCACTGAAGCTTTCTTT
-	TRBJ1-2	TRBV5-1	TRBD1	CASSSGQGNYGYTF	TGCGCCAGCAGCTCGGGACAGGGTAACTATGGCTACACCTTC
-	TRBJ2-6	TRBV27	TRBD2	CASSPTGGSSGANVLTF	TGTGCCAGCAGCCCGACGGGAGGGAGCTCTGGGGCCAACGTCCTGACTTTC
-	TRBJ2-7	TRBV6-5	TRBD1	CASSYSVTGGSYEQYF	TGTGCCAGCAGTTACTCGGTGACAGGGGGATCCTACGAGCAGTACTTC